This TCR beta chain was obtained from a study of OX40 agonist ivuxolimab in advanced cancers. Some background on the complete study: Ivuxolimab was an agonistic, fully human IgG2 monoclonal antibody directed against OX40 (CD134), a costimulatory receptor. Intravenous ivuxolimab was administered to patients every 2 weeks at six dose levels: 0.01, 0.1, 0.3, 1.5, 3 and 10 mg/kg. Of the approximately 54 dose-escalation patients, hepatocellular carcinoma was present in around 20, melanoma in approximately 15, renal cell carcinoma in 9 and head and neck cancer in 9. In the dose-escalation cohort, 82.7% of patients were male, and the mean age was approximately 60 years, with a range of roughly 20 to 85. Patients were allowed to have had prior anti-PD-1, anti-PD-L1 or anti-CTLA-4 therapy, and roughly 40% of the dose-escalation patients had been treated with checkpoint inhibitors. Partial responses occurred in three dose-escalation patients: two with cutaneous melanoma and one with hepatocellular carcinoma. The purpose of peripheral TCRbeta sequencing was to test whether ivuxolimab changed TCR sequence diversity and led to clonal T-cell expansion. The paper covers the monotherapy dose-escalation part of the phase I ivuxolimab trial, which included N of about 56 patients. Overall results and qualifications from the work: The antigen specificity of the peripheral T cells that underwent clonal expansion was not determined. At doses of 0.1 to 3.0 mg/kg, clonal expansion of both CD4+ and CD8+ blood T cells was observed from baseline to week 6. After ivuxolimab, expanded clones were on average more numerous among CD8+ T cells than among CD4+ T cells. Low levels of normalized T-cell clonal expansion were also seen in some patients who did not respond. In partial responders in the 0.1-3.0 mg/kg groups, normalized peripheral clonal expansion was found to be among the lowest, especially among CD8+ T cells.

For sequencing of the TCRbeta CDR3 region, genomic DNA was extracted from the sorted cells. The immunoSEQ Assay was used for sequencing of TCRbeta CDR3 regions. TCRdb took over this immuneACCESS table, retaining in-frame rearrangements with V and J assigned. Such tables are incomplete; in checked studies, under half of the missing clones stem from an unresolved V gene, and the remainder is unexplained. Counted in this sample were 100,000 to 120,000 clones; 91% of them appeared once. 0.66% of the sample goes to the ten largest clones. The trial excluded patients who had a history of autoimmune disease or who were on systemic immunosuppression. Peripheral blood for TCR sequencing was collected from all dose cohorts at baseline, on cycle 4 day 1, and on cycle 7 day 1. The samples were drawn from a first-in-human, open-label, multicenter phase I dose-escalation trial of ivuxolimab. Adults with locally advanced or metastatic melanoma, renal cell, hepatocellular, or head and neck squamous cell carcinoma were enrolled in the trial. CD4+ and CD8+ T cells were sorted separately from peripheral blood before TCR sequencing.

In this sample, this clone turned up once. Its binding antigen is unknown. Within one base of it there is no much larger clone, and no base qualities were kept. Trimming takes 6 bases from V and 4 bases from J, and the germline ends sit 12 bases apart. CDR1 and CDR2 are drawn from the germline V gene (reference sequence): MNHNY, SVGAGI. Taken from cysteine to phenylalanine, the CDR3 has 13 residues. Only the CDR3 DNA is retained, 39 bases long and in frame from the first base. The sequence links TRBV6-6 to TRBJ1-1; TRBD1 is a possible D gene, resting on 5 matching bases. The source was CD4+ or CD8+ T cells sorted from blood, collected in a trial of the OX40 agonist ivuxolimab. This sequence originates from an adult with an advanced solid tumor such as melanoma, head and neck, liver or kidney cancer. The DNA sequence is as follows: TGTGCCAGCAGCCGAACCGGGACCACTGAAGCTTTCTTT. Protein translation: CASSRTGTTEAFF.